The 30 T cell receptor beta chains below come from one sample, sequenced in a study of blood T cells in healthy people across ages. Primers used in a second PCR of about 6 to 11 cycles were a sample-barcoded 5' primer and a J-beta primer mix. Each CDR3 protein is one row after TCRdb ran MiXCR on the 5' RACE reads. The data contain 700,000 to 950,000 distinct CDR3 sequences, approximately 43% of them singletons. The material sequenced was blood. These receptors were collected from an older woman in good health.

Concerning this clonotype itself: The germline gene is not matched at one end of the junction; a read error may be the cause. The chain couples TRBV7-2 to TRBJ2-7; D perhaps matches TRBD2 (6 bases). The CDR3 has 13 amino acids. CDR1 is SGHTA and CDR2 is FQGNSA in the germline V gene. CDR3 DNA: TGTGCCAGCAACCTTGGGGGGAACTACGAACAGTACTTC. It encodes CASNLGGNYEQYF.

The chain has TRBV7-2 and TRBJ1-2, with D possibly being TRBD1 (6 bases). V was shortened by 7 bases and J by 6 bases, with 30 bases between the two germline ends. CDR3 length: 18 residues. Germline V gene lookup returns CDR1 SGHTA and CDR2 FQGNSA. CDR3 DNA: TGTGCCAGCACCCGGAGGGGGTTGTCCCGCGGGAGGGGACATGGCTACACCTTC. Translating gives CASTRRGLSRGRGHGYTF.

The CDR3 protein is CASIHWDRIDSPLHF. CDR3 in DNA: TGTGCCAGCATCCATTGGGACAGAATCGATTCACCCCTCCACTTT. The chain carries TRBV6-1 and TRBJ1-6; the match to TRBD1 covers 7 bases. The CDR3 length is 15 residues. J lost 8 bases, V lost 7 bases, and 11 bases had no gene match. Germline loops: CDR1 MNHNS, CDR2 SASEGT.

This clonotype was counted between two and nine times. This chain uses TRBV3-1 with TRBJ2-1, with unresolved D. Germline CDR1 and CDR2: LGHDT and YNNKEL (reference sequence). The CDR3 has 15 amino acids. V was cut by 1 base and J by 2 bases, with 9 bases left in between. The CDR3 protein is CASSQVADPYNEQFF. The CDR3 nucleotides read TGTGCCAGCAGCCAAGTGGCGGACCCCTACAATGAGCAGTTCTTC.

In its sample, this clonotype was seen a few times. J is TRBJ1-6 and V is TRBV10-3; D is perhaps TRBD1 (5 bases). Germline V lookup: CDR1 ENHRY, CDR2 SYGVKD. The CDR3 contains 14 residues. Between the trimmed V and J ends, which lost 3 bases and 10 bases, there was a span of 13 bases. For the CDR3, the DNA is TGTGCCATCAGTGATTCAGGGCAAGGCTCACCCCTCCACTTT. It translates to CAISDSGQGSPLHF.

This clonotype was detected a few times. The chain recombines TRBV28 with TRBJ2-6; D ambiguous. The V gene's germline CDR1 is MDHEN and CDR2 SYDVKM. V was clipped by 6 bases and J by 1 base, with 10 bases between them. The CDR3 length is 15 residues. CDR3 sequence (DNA): TGTGCCAGCAGACCTTGGATGTCTGGGGCCAACGTCCTGACTTTC. Translation: CASRPWMSGANVLTF.

This clonotype occurred a few times. The J gene is TRBJ2-3, the V gene TRBV20-1, with 12 bases lining up with TRBD2. The CDR3 loop spans 16 amino acids. From germline, CDR1 is DFQATT and CDR2 SNEGSKA (reference sequence). V lost 3 bases and J lost 1; bases outside the gene matches: 5. The CDR3 reads CSASLRLAGGTDTQYF. The DNA for the CDR3 is TGCAGTGCTAGTTTAAGACTAGCGGGAGGCACAGATACGCAGTATTTT.

The chain has TRBV20-1 and TRBJ1-6, with D uncertain. This CDR3 region has 15 residues. CDR1 DFQATT and CDR2 SNEGSKA come from the germline V gene (reference sequence). Between the trimmed V and J ends, which lost 1 base and 4 bases, there was a span of 11 bases. The CDR3 DNA reads TGCAGTGCTAGAGTATATCCCGGGTATAATTCACCCCTCCACTTT. It translates to CSARVYPGYNSPLHF.

V usage is TRBV7-3 and J usage is TRBJ2-1; no clear D. The germline gives CDR1 SGHTA, CDR2 FQGTGA. Trimming pared 3 bases from V and 0 bases from J, leaving 12 bases between. The CDR3 loop spans 16 amino acids. CDR3 region: CASSFRTASSYNEQFF. CDR3 bases: TGTGCCAGCAGCTTCCGGACCGCGAGCTCCTACAATGAGCAGTTCTTC.

The chain is built from TRBV7-6 and TRBJ2-2; D is ambiguous. The germline V and J ends were trimmed by 2 bases and 2 bases, with 12 bases remaining between them. CDR3 length: 16 residues. Germline CDR1 SGHVS, CDR2 FNYEAQ. The CDR3 region has the DNA TGTGCCAGCAGCTTACTGCCGCCGGATAACACCGGGGAGCTGTTTTTT. Protein product: CASSLLPPDNTGELFF. Combining the CDR3 with reference TRBV7-6 and TRBJ2-2 gives the whole variable domain GAGVSQSPRYKVTKRGQDVALRCDPISGHVSLYWYRQALGQGPEFLTYFNYEAQQDKSGLPNDRFSAERPEGSISTLTIQRTEQRDSAMYRCASSLLPPDNTGELFFGEGSRLTVL.

The table lists this clonotype with a few counts. V and J are TRBV20-1 and TRBJ2-7; unclear D gene. Deletions cut 3 bases from V and 7 bases from J, with 10 bases between. Per germline, CDR1 DFQATT and CDR2 SNEGSKA (reference sequence). The CDR3 has 11 amino acids. DNA for the CDR3: TGCAGTGCTAGGGGGTTTCCGGAGCAGTACTTC. This gives the protein CSARGFPEQYF.

The genes are TRBV4-1 and TRBJ1-4; 9 bases map to TRBD1. Germline assignment: CDR1 MGHRA and CDR2 YSYEKL. Trimming took 4 bases from V and 8 from J; bases not matched to a gene: 14. The CDR3 runs 17 residues. DNA for the CDR3: TGCGCCAGCAGCCCGGGACAGGGTTATATTCGACCGGAAAAACTGTTTTTT. Its protein is CASSPGQGYIRPEKLFF.

The J gene is TRBJ1-1, the V gene TRBV20-1; tentatively, D is TRBD1 (5 bases). Germline V lookup: CDR1 DFQATT, CDR2 SNEGSKA (reference sequence). CDR3 length equals 15 residues. V gave up 3 bases and J gave up 1 base, with 15 bases separating them. The CDR3 DNA is TGCAGTGCTAGTACCCCAGGGCGGACGAACACTGAAGCTTTCTTT. Translating it yields CSASTPGRTNTEAFF.

The table lists this clonotype with many counts. This chain connects TRBV6-2 or TRBV6-3 to TRBJ2-1; D call uncertain. The CDR3 length is 11 residues. V gave up 5 bases and J gave up 6 bases, with 5 bases separating them. CDR1 MNHEY and CDR2 SVGEGT come from the germline V gene. The CDR3 region has the DNA TGTGCCAGCAGTAACCTCAATGAGCAGTTCTTC. It is translated as CASSNLNEQFF.

The chain joins TRBV20-1 to TRBJ2-2, with D possibly TRBD2 on 5 matching bases. Germline V lookup: CDR1 DFQATT, CDR2 SNEGSKA (reference sequence). This CDR3 is built from 16 residues. With 6 bases removed from V and 0 bases from J, the gap between germline ends came to 17 bases. CDR3 bases: TGCAGTGCCACGAACGCCCGGCGGGCGAACACCGGGGAGCTGTTTTTT. Amino acid sequence: CSATNARRANTGELFF.

The V and J genes are TRBV29-1 and TRBJ2-5, with D maybe TRBD1 (5 bases). Germline V gene lookup returns CDR1 SQVTM and CDR2 ANQGSEA. The CDR3 runs 13 residues. Trimming pared 4 bases from V and 11 bases from J, leaving 20 bases between. CDR3 sequence: CSVGRVGYNEQYF. For the CDR3, the DNA is TGCAGCGTTGGCAGGGTCGGCTACAATGAGCAGTACTTC. Full variable domain (outside the CDR3, taken from reference TRBV29-1 and TRBJ2-5): SAVISQKPSRDICQRGTSLTIQCQVDSQVTMMFWYRQQPGQSLTLIATANQGSEATYESGFVIDKFPISRPNLTFSTLTVSNMSPEDSSIYLCSVGRVGYNEQYFGPGTRLLVL.

There are a few counts of this clonotype. The genes are TRBV18 and TRBJ2-7, with 12 nucleotides matching TRBD2. Germline loops: CDR1 KGHSH, CDR2 LQKENI. V gave up 4 bases and J gave up 0 bases; unmatched junction bases: 1. This CDR3 spans 15 amino acids. The CDR3: CASSRTSGTSYEQYF. The CDR3 bases are TGTGCCAGCTCACGGACTAGCGGGACCTCCTACGAGCAGTACTTC.

This chain joins TRBV3-1 and TRBJ1-2; D unresolved. V lost 1 base and J 7 bases, leaving 16 bases between the germline ends. CDR1 and CDR2 from the germline V gene are LGHDT and YNNKEL (reference sequence). The CDR3 runs 15 residues. The CDR3 DNA reads TGTGCCAGCAGCCAAGCGGGCGTCGGGAGGTCTGGCTACACCTTC. Encoded protein: CASSQAGVGRSGYTF.

The sample holds a few counts of this clonotype. DNA of the CDR3: TGCAGTGCTAGATCCGGGACTAGCAAGGAGACCCAGTACTTC. Protein: CSARSGTSKETQYF. This chain uses TRBV20-1 with TRBJ2-5; 9 nucleotides align to TRBD2. Germline CDR1 reads DFQATT; CDR2 reads SNEGSKA (reference sequence). The CDR3 is 14 amino acids. Unmatched junction bases numbered 6, after V lost 2 bases and J lost 5 bases.

The chain recombines TRBV27 with TRBJ2-1; 10 nucleotides line up with TRBD1. With V trimmed by 7 bases and J by 10 bases, 13 bases remained unmatched. This CDR3 is 15 amino acids long. Germline V gene data show CDR1 as MNHEY and CDR2 as SMNVEV (reference sequence). The CDR3 DNA reads as TGTGCCAGCACCTCGCCCCGGGACAGGGGCGGAGAGCAGTTCTTC. This encodes CASTSPRDRGGEQFF.

This clonotype has only a few counts. The chain couples TRBV29-1 to TRBJ1-1, with D uncertain. Germline CDR1 SQVTM, CDR2 ANQGSEA. With 7 bases removed from V and 5 bases from J, the gap between germline ends came to 17 bases. The CDR3 is 13 residues long. The CDR3 sequence is CSATRGRETEAFF. Here the CDR3 DNA reads TGCAGCGCCACCCGCGGAAGAGAGACTGAAGCTTTCTTT.

The CDR3 protein is CASRGTAQNTEAFF. In nucleotides, the CDR3 is TGTGCCAGCAGAGGGACAGCTCAGAACACTGAAGCTTTCTTT. The chain employs TRBV2 and TRBJ1-1, with 7 nucleotides matching TRBD1. Germline trimming cut 6 bases from V and 1 base from J; bases unmatched to any gene: 5. Germline CDR1 SNHLY, CDR2 FYNNEI. The CDR3 spans 14 residues. Drawing the rest from reference TRBV2 and TRBJ1-1, the complete variable domain is EPEVTQTPSHQVTQMGQEVILRCVPISNHLYFYWYRQILGQKVEFLVSFYNNEISEKSEIFDDQFSVERPDGSNFTLKIRSTKLEDSAMYFCASRGTAQNTEAFFGQGTRLTVV.

The chain has TRBV7-9 and TRBJ2-7; a possible D gene is TRBD2 (6 bases). Germline CDR1 and CDR2: SEHNR and FQNEAQ (reference sequence). V lost 5 bases to trimming and J lost 3 bases, with 17 bases between them. The CDR3 runs to 15 residues. The DNA of the CDR3 is TGTGCCAGCAGCCCACCGGGCGGGGAAGGCTACGAGCAGTACTTC. Its translation is CASSPPGGEGYEQYF.

J is TRBJ1-6 and V is TRBV20-1; possible D gene TRBD1, 5 bases. This CDR3 is built from 14 residues. Germline-derived CDR1 and CDR2 are DFQATT and SNEGSKA (reference sequence). Trimming left V 0 bases short and J 10 bases short, with 13 bases between. CDR3 residues: CSARDGQGGSPLHF. For the CDR3, the DNA is TGCAGTGCTAGAGATGGGCAGGGAGGGTCACCCCTCCACTTT.

This clonotype showed up just a few times. The chain carries TRBV10-3 and TRBJ2-3, with D tentatively TRBD2 (7 bases). V was shortened by 8 bases and J by 6 bases, with 12 bases between the two germline ends. This CDR3 has 12 residues. CDR1 is ENHRY, CDR2 SYGVKD, per germline. DNA of the CDR3: TGTGCCATCGGGGGGGCCGGCGATACGCAGTATTTT. Translated: CAIGGAGDTQYF.

Comment on this clonotype: Possible read error: a much larger clone is one base away. The CDR3 is CVSSLGLSYEQYF. The CDR3 DNA sequence: TGTGTCAGCAGCTTAGGGCTTTCCTACGAGCAGTACTTC. V is TRBV7-3 and J is TRBJ2-7, with D unclear. Germline CDR1 is SGHTA and CDR2 is FQGTGA. CDR3 length: 13 residues.

About this clonotype itself: Since a much larger clone is just one base distant, this may be a read error. The chain employs TRBV20-1 and TRBJ2-5; 11 bases are shared with TRBD1. Looked up from germline, CDR1 is DFQATT and CDR2 is SNEGSKA (reference sequence). J gave up 4 bases and V 4 bases, and 2 bases lay outside the gene matches. CDR3 size: 13 residues. As DNA, the CDR3 is TGCAGTGCTATGGACAGGGGGCGAGAGACCCAGTACTTC. Its translation is CSAMDRGRETQYF.

CDR3 nucleotide sequence: TGTGCCAGCAATCCCCGGGACAGGGTCGACAATGAGCAGTTCTTC. Its translation is CASNPRDRVDNEQFF. V and J are TRBV6-1 and TRBJ2-1; 9 nucleotides match TRBD1. The length of the CDR3 is 15 residues. J lost 5 bases, V lost 7 bases, and 9 bases had no gene match. In germline, CDR1 is MNHNS, CDR2 SASEGT.

This clonotype occurred many times. The chain employs TRBV20-1 and TRBJ2-1; 11 nucleotides line up with TRBD2. The CDR3 consists of 13 residues. Germline lookup yields CDR1 DFQATT and CDR2 SNEGSKA (reference sequence). This chain's CDR3 is CSAGTSGGNEQFF. Written as DNA, the CDR3 is TGCAGCGCCGGGACTAGCGGCGGCAATGAGCAGTTCTTC.

This chain connects TRBV6-6 to TRBJ2-1; 10 nucleotides agree with TRBD2. Germline assignment: CDR1 MNHNY and CDR2 SVGAGI (reference sequence). This CDR3 spans 15 amino acids. The V and J ends lost 6 bases and 7 bases, in that order; junction bases with no gene match: 9. CDR3 DNA: TGTGCCAGCAGGGCAACTAGCGGGGCATTGAATGAGCAGTTCTTC. It yields the protein CASRATSGALNEQFF.